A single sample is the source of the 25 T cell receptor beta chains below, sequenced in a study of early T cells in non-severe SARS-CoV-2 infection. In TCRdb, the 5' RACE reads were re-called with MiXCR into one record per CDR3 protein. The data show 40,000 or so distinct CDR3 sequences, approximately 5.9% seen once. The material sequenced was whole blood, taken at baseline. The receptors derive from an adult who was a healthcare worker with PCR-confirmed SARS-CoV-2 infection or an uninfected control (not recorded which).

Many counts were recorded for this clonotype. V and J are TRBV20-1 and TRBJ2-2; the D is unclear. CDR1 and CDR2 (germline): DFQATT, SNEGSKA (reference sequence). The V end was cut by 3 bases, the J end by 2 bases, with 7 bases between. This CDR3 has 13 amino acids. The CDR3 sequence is CSASNSNTGELFF. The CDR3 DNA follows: TGCAGTGCTAGTAACAGTAACACCGGGGAGCTGTTTTTT.

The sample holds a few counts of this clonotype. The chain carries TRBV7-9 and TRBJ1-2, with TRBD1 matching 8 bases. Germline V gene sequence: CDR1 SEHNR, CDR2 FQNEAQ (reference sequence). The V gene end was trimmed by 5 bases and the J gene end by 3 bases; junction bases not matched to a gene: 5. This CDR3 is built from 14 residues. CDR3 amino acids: CASSRGTGDYGYTF. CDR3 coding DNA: TGTGCCAGCAGCCGAGGGACAGGTGACTATGGCTACACCTTC.

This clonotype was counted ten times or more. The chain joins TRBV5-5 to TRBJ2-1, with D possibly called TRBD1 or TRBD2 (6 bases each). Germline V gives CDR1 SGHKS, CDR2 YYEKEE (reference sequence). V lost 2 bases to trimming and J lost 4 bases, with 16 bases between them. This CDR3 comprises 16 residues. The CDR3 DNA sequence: TGTGCCAGCAGCTTCCCTGGGGGGCAGTTATACAATGAGCAGTTCTTC. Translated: CASSFPGGQLYNEQFF.

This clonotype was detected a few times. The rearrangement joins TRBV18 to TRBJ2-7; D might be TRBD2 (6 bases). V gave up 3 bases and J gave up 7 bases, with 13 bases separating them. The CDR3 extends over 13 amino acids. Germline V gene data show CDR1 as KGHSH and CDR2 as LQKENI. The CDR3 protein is CASSPSGVEEQYF. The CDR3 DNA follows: TGTGCCAGCTCACCCTCGGGGGTAGAGGAGCAGTACTTC.

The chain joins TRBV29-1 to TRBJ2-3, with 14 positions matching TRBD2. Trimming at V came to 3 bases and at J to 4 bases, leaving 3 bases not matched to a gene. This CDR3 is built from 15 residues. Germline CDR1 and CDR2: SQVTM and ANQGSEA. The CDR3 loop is CSVEGTSGSPDTQYF. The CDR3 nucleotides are TGCAGCGTTGAGGGGACTAGCGGGAGTCCAGATACGCAGTATTTT.

The CDR3 loop is CASSFRSGSLTGELFF. For the CDR3, the DNA is TGCGCCAGCAGCTTTCGTTCAGGCAGTCTCACCGGGGAGCTGTTTTTT. This chain connects TRBV5-1 to TRBJ2-2; no reliable D call. Germline V lookup: CDR1 SGHRS, CDR2 YFSETQ. The germline V and J ends were trimmed by 2 bases and 4 bases, with 15 bases remaining between them. The CDR3 has 16 amino acids.

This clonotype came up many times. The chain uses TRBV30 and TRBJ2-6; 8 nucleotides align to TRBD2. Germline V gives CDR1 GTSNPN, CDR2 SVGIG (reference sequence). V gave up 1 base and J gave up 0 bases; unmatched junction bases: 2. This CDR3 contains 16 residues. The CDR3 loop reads CAWSASGSSGANVLTF. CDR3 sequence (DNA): TGTGCCTGGAGTGCGAGCGGGAGCTCTGGGGCCAACGTCCTGACTTTC. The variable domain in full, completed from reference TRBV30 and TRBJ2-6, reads SQTIHQWPATLVQPVGSPLSLECTVEGTSNPNLYWYRQAAGRGLQLLFYSVGIGQISSEVPQNLSASRPQDRQFILSSKKLLLSDSGFYLCAWSASGSSGANVLTFGAGSRLTVL.

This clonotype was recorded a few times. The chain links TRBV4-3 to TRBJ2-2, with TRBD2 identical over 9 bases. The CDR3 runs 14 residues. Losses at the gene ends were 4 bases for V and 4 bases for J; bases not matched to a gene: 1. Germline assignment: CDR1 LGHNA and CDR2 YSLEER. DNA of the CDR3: TGCGCCAGCAGCCCGACTAGCGGCACCGGGGAGCTGTTTTTT. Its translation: CASSPTSGTGELFF.

The CDR3 region has the DNA TGTGCCAGCAATCTAGCCGGGGAGCAGTTCTTC. Translated, it gives CASNLAGEQFF. The rearrangement uses TRBV6-2 or TRBV6-3 and TRBJ2-1; the D gene is possibly TRBD2 (5 bases). The V gene lost 7 bases and the J gene lost 10 bases, with 11 bases spanning the gap. CDR1 and CDR2 from the germline V gene are MNHEY and SVGEGT. This CDR3 region has 11 residues.

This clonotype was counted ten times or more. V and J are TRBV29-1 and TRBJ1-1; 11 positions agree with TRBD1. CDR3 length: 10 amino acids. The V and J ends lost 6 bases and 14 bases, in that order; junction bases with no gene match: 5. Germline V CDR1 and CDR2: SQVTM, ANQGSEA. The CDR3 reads CSVGRDRGFF. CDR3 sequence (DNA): TGCAGCGTCGGCCGGGACAGGGGGTTCTTT.

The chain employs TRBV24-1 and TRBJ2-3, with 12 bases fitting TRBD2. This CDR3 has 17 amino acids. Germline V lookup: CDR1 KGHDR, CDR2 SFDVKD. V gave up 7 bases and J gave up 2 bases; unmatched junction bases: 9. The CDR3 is CATSSGLAGTSTDTQYF. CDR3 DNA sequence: TGTGCCACCAGCTCCGGACTAGCGGGAACCTCCACAGATACGCAGTATTTT.

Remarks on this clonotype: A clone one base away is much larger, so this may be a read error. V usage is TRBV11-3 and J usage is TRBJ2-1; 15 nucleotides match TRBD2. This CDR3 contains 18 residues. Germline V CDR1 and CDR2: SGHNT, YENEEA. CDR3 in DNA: TGTGCCAGCAGTCCGGGACTAGCGGGAGGCTGGTCCTGCAATGAGCAGTTCTTC. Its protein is CASSPGLAGGWSCNEQFF.

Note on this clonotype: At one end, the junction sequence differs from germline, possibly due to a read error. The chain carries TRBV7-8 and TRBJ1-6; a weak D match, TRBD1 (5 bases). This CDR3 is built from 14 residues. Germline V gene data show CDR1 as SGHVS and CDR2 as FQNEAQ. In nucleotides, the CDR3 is TGTGCCAGCAGCCCCACAGGATTCGAATCACCCCTCCAATTT. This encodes CASSPTGFESPLQF.

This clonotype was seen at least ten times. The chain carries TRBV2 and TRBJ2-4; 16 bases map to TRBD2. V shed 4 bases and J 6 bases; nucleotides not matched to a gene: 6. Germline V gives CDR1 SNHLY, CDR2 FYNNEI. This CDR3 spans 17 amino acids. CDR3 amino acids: CASSGGLAGGPANIQYF. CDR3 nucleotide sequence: TGTGCCAGCAGTGGGGGACTAGCGGGAGGGCCGGCAAACATTCAGTACTTC. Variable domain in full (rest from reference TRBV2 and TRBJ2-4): EPEVTQTPSHQVTQMGQEVILRCVPISNHLYFYWYRQILGQKVEFLVSFYNNEISEKSEIFDDQFSVERPDGSNFTLKIRSTKLEDSAMYFCASSGGLAGGPANIQYFGAGTRLSVL.

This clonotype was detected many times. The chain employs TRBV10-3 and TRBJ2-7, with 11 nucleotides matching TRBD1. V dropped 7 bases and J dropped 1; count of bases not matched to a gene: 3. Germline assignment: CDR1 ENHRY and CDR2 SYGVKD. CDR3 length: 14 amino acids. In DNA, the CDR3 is TGTGCCATCAAAGGACAGGGGGCATCCTACGAGCAGTACGTC. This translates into CAIKGQGASYEQYV.

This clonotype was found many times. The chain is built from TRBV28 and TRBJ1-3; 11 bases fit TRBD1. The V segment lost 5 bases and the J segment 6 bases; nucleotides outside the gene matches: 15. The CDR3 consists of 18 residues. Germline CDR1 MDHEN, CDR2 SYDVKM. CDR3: CASSRPGQGVRGENTIYF. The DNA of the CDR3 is TGTGCCAGCAGTCGCCCGGGACAGGGGGTCAGAGGGGAAAACACCATATATTTT. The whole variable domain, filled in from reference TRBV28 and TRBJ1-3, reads DVKVTQSSRYLVKRTGEKVFLECVQDMDHENMFWYRQDPGLGLRLIYFSYDVKMKEKGDIPEGYSVSREKKERFSLILESASTNQTSMYLCASSRPGQGVRGENTIYFGEGSWLTVV.

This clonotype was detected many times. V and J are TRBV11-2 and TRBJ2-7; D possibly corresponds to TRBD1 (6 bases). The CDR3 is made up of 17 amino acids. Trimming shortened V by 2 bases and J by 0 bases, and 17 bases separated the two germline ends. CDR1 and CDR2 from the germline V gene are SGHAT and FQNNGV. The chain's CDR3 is CASSLTSPGHNSYEQYF. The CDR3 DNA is TGTGCCAGCAGCTTAACAAGCCCGGGACACAACTCCTACGAGCAGTACTTC.

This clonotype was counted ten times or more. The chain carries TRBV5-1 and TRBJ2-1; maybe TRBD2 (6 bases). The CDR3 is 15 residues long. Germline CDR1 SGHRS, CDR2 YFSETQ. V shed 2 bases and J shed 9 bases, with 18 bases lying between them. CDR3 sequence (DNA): TGCGCCAGCAGCTTTGGAGGGAGTTTTAATAGTGAGCAGTTCTTC. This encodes CASSFGGSFNSEQFF.

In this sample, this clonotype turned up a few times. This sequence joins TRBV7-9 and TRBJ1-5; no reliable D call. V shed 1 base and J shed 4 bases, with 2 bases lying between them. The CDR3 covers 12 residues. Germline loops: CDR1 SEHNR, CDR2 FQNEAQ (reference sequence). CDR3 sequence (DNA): TGTGCCAGCAGCTTAGATAATCAGCCCCAGCATTTT. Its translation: CASSLDNQPQHF.

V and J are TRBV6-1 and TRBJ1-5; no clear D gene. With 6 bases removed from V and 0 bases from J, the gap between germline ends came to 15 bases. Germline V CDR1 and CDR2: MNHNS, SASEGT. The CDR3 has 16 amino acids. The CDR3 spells CASRARPGDSNQPQHF. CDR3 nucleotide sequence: TGTGCCAGCAGGGCAAGGCCAGGAGATAGCAATCAGCCCCAGCATTTT.

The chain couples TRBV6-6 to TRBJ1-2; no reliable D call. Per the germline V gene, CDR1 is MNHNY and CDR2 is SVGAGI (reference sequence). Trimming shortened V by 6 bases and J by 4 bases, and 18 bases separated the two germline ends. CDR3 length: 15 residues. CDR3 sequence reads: CASSRSRGSGYGYTF. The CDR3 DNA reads TGTGCCAGCAGCCGCTCCCGAGGGTCGGGCTATGGCTACACCTTC.

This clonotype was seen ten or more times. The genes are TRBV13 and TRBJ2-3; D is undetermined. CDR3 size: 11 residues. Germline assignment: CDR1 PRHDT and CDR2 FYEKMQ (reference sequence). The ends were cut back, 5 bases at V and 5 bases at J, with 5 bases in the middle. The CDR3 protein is CASSEVDTQYF. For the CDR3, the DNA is TGTGCCAGCAGCGAGGTAGATACGCAGTATTTT.

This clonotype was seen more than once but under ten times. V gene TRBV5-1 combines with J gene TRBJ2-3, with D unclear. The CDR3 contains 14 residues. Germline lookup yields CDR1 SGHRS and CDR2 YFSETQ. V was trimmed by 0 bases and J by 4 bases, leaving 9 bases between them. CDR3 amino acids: CASSLEEPPDTQYF. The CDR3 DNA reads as TGCGCCAGCAGCTTGGAAGAACCACCAGATACGCAGTATTTT.

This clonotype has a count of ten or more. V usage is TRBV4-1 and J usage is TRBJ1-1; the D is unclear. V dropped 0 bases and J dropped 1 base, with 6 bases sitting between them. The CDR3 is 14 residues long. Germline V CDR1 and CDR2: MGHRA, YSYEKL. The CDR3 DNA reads TGCGCCAGCAGCCAAGAGGAGGGGAACACTGAAGCTTTCTTT. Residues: CASSQEEGNTEAFF.

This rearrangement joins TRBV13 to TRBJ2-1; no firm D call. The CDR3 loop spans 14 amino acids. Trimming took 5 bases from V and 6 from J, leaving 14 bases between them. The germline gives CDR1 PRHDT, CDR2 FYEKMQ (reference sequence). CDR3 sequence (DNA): TGTGCCAGCAGCGTCCGGCGTACGGCCAATGAGCAGTTCTTC. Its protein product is CASSVRRTANEQFF.